This TCR beta chain was sequenced for a study of blood T cell repertoires in COVID-19. Here immunoSEQ multiplex PCR was the method, and the copy in TCRdb shows in-frame clones only, minus some. In the table there are 200,000 to 300,000 clones, 84% of which are singletons. Sequencing was carried out using peripheral blood. The clonotype was recovered from a human donor in a cohort sampled during active COVID-19.

The CDR3 nucleotides read TGTGCCAGCAGCGCCGAGGGGCTAGCGGGAGGACCCTACGAGCAGTACTTC. Translation: CASSAEGLAGGPYEQYF. The chain recombines TRBV9 with TRBJ2-7; TRBD2 aligns across 11 bases. Germline V gene lookup returns CDR1 SGDLS and CDR2 YYNGEE. The CDR3 totals 17 residues. The V segment lost 3 bases and the J segment 2 bases; nucleotides outside the gene matches: 10.